What follows are 27 T cell receptor beta chains derived from one specimen sequenced in a study of blood T cell repertoires in COVID-19. Libraries were prepared by immunoSEQ multiplex PCR; TCRdb keeps only in-frame clonotypes and omits some of them. In the table there are fewer than 500,000 clones, about 85% of which are singletons. Sequenced material: PBMCs or T cells enriched from blood (not recorded which). The receptors shown here come from a woman under 30 who had recovered from COVID-19.

This chain connects TRBV27 to TRBJ2-7; TRBD1 aligns across 7 bases. Germline CDR1 and CDR2: MNHEY and SMNVEV (reference sequence). The V gene end was trimmed by 5 bases and the J gene end by 0 bases; junction bases not matched to a gene: 7. The CDR3 runs to 15 residues. Written as DNA, the CDR3 is TGTGCCAGCAGTCCCGGACAGGCGAGCTCCTACGAGCAGTACTTC. It translates to CASSPGQASSYEQYF.

This clone appeared a single time. The rearrangement uses TRBV5-1 and TRBJ1-1; unclear D gene. The V end was cut by 4 bases, the J end by 0 bases, with 4 bases between. Germline values: CDR1 SGHRS, CDR2 YFSETQ. This CDR3 comprises 12 residues. The DNA of the CDR3 is TGCGCCAGCAGCGAGCTGAACACTGAAGCTTTCTTT. Amino acids: CASSELNTEAFF.

The rearrangement uses TRBV5-1 and TRBJ1-1; 9 bases match TRBD1. Germline CDR1 reads SGHRS; CDR2 reads YFSETQ. CDR3 size: 18 residues. V trimming: 0 bases; J trimming: 0 bases; junction bases outside the gene matches: 9. The CDR3 DNA reads as TGCGCCAGCAGCTTGGTTGGGACCGGACAGGGGATGAACACTGAAGCTTTCTTT. Encoded protein: CASSLVGTGQGMNTEAFF.

The chain has TRBV6-1 and TRBJ2-7; tentatively, D is TRBD2 (6 bases). In germline, CDR1 is MNHNS, CDR2 SASEGT. The CDR3 is made up of 15 amino acids. V lost 3 bases and J lost 1, with 13 bases in between. The CDR3 nucleotides read TGTGCCAGCAGTGAGAGCGGGCTATGGTCCTACGAGCAGTACTTC. Translated, it gives CASSESGLWSYEQYF.

For this clone: The same CDR3 is also encoded by other DNA sequences in this sample. The chain carries TRBV5-1 and TRBJ2-1; no firm D call. Germline CDR1 reads SGHRS; CDR2 reads YFSETQ. V shed 0 bases and J shed 5 bases, with 6 bases lying between them. CDR3 length equals 13 residues. CDR3 DNA sequence: TGCGCCAGCAGCTTGGGGCATAACAATGAGCAGTTCTTC. Encoded protein: CASSLGHNNEQFF. The full variable domain, completed using reference TRBV5-1 and TRBJ2-1, is KAGVTQTPRYLIKTRGQQVTLSCSPISGHRSVSWYQQTPGQGLQFLFEYFSETQRNKGNFPGRFSGRQFSNSRSEMNVSTLELGDSALYLCASSLGHNNEQFFGPGTRLTVL.

The chain combines TRBV6-5 with TRBJ2-3; 7 bases align to TRBD2. This CDR3 has 15 amino acids. Germline V gene lookup returns CDR1 MNHEY and CDR2 SVGAGI. V lost 8 bases to trimming and J lost 2 bases; unmatched junction nucleotides: 10. The CDR3 spells CASGRASGFTDTQYF. The CDR3 DNA reads as TGTGCCAGCGGCCGGGCTAGCGGATTCACAGATACGCAGTATTTT.

The rearrangement joins TRBV19 to TRBJ1-1, with a tentative D call TRBD1 (6 bases). The length of the CDR3 is 16 residues. V gave up 2 bases and J gave up 0 bases, with 13 bases separating them. Germline lookup yields CDR1 LNHDA and CDR2 SQIVND (reference sequence). The CDR3 loop reads CASSISGGFMNTEAFF. CDR3 sequence (DNA): TGTGCCAGTAGTATATCTGGGGGCTTTATGAACACTGAAGCTTTCTTT.

The chain uses TRBV7-2 and TRBJ2-1; D may be TRBD2 (7 bases). This CDR3 has 14 residues. Germline lookup yields CDR1 SGHTA and CDR2 FQGNSA. V shed 5 bases and J shed 9 bases, with 17 bases lying between them. As DNA, the CDR3 is TGTGCCAGCAGCCAAGGAGGGGGGGCCGGTGAGCAGTTCTTC. Its protein is CASSQGGGAGEQFF.

The CDR3: CASSSLRSSYEQYF. The CDR3 nucleotides are TGTGCCAGCAGCTCTTTGAGGAGTTCCTACGAGCAGTACTTC. V gene TRBV5-6 combines with J gene TRBJ2-7; D is undetermined. The CDR3 runs 14 residues. The V end was cut by 3 bases, the J end by 1 base, with 11 bases between. The germline CDR1 and CDR2 sequences are SGHDT and YYEEEE. Full variable domain (outside the CDR3, taken from reference TRBV5-6 and TRBJ2-7): DAGVTQSPTHLIKTRGQQVTLRCSPKSGHDTVSWYQQALGQGPQFIFQYYEEEERQRGNFPDRFSGHQFPNYSSELNVNALLLGDSALYLCASSSLRSSYEQYFGPGTRLTVT.

The chain combines TRBV30 with TRBJ2-4; 9 positions agree with TRBD1. Trimming took 5 bases from V and 5 from J; bases not matched to a gene: 4. The CDR3 consists of 13 residues. The germline V gene has CDR1 GTSNPN and CDR2 SVGIG (reference sequence). The CDR3 region is CAWATGGQNIQYF. The DNA of the CDR3 is TGTGCCTGGGCGACAGGGGGTCAAAACATTCAGTACTTC.

The chain recombines TRBV27 with TRBJ1-1; weak D call: TRBD1 (5 bases). The germline V gene has CDR1 MNHEY and CDR2 SMNVEV (reference sequence). This CDR3 has 11 residues. Trimming removed 5 bases at V and 12 bases at J, with 13 bases between. CDR3 nucleotide sequence: TGTGCCAGCAGTCAGGGTGGGCGGTCTTTCTTT. Amino acid sequence: CASSQGGRSFF.

The rearrangement uses TRBV6-5 and TRBJ2-7, with 10 nucleotides matching TRBD1. The germline gives CDR1 MNHEY, CDR2 SVGAGI. V lost 11 bases to trimming and J lost 3 bases; unmatched junction nucleotides: 7. The CDR3 contains 13 residues. CDR3 bases: TGTGCCGCCTCGGACAGGGGGATCTACGAGCAGTACTTC. Translating it yields CAASDRGIYEQYF.

The rearrangement links TRBV12-3 or TRBV12-4 to TRBJ1-4; D is uncertain. Trimming removed 3 bases at V and 8 bases at J, with 10 bases between. The CDR3 is 13 residues long. DNA for the CDR3: TGTGCCAGCAGTTTGGCAGAGGCAGAAAAACTGTTTTTT. Protein product: CASSLAEAEKLFF.

The genes are TRBV4-2 and TRBJ2-7; D uncertain. Between the trimmed V and J ends, which lost 2 bases and 5 bases, there was a span of 10 bases. The CDR3 loop spans 13 amino acids. Germline assignment: CDR1 LGHNA and CDR2 YNFKEQ. The CDR3 here is CASSQRLRDEQYF. The CDR3 DNA follows: TGTGCCAGCAGCCAAAGACTCCGGGACGAGCAGTACTTC.

The chain recombines TRBV27 with TRBJ1-3; 7 bases align to TRBD1. The CDR3 is made up of 13 amino acids. CDR1 is MNHEY and CDR2 is SMNVEV in the germline V gene (reference sequence). J lost 3 bases, V lost 5 bases, and 1 base had no gene match. The CDR3 protein is CASSPGGGNTIYF. DNA of the CDR3: TGTGCCAGCAGTCCAGGGGGTGGAAACACCATATATTTT.

This clone was picked up one time. The V gene is TRBV30, the J gene TRBJ1-1; D unclear. CDR3 length: 14 amino acids. V lost 3 bases, J lost 6 bases, and 17 bases lay in between. Germline V lookup: CDR1 GTSNPN, CDR2 SVGIG (reference sequence). CDR3 nucleotides: TGTGCCTGGAGCGAGGGCCAGCCCGGGGCTGAAGCTTTCTTT. Encoded protein: CAWSEGQPGAEAFF.

This chain links TRBV7-9 with TRBJ2-7; 9 positions match TRBD1. Germline V gene data show CDR1 as SEHNR and CDR2 as FQNEAQ (reference sequence). J lost 5 bases, V lost 4 bases, and 0 bases had no gene match. This CDR3 has 12 amino acids. In DNA, the CDR3 is TGTGCCAGCAGCTGGGACAGGGACGAGCAGTACTTC. It translates to CASSWDRDEQYF.

This rearrangement joins TRBV7-9 to TRBJ1-2, with TRBD1 matching 9 bases. Germline CDR1 and CDR2: SEHNR and FQNEAQ (reference sequence). The CDR3 is 17 residues long. After removal of 2 bases from V and 6 bases from J, the junction contained 13 bases not matched to a gene. The CDR3: CASSLTGSGTGRNGYTF. The CDR3 DNA reads as TGTGCCAGCAGCTTAACCGGCTCCGGGACAGGGAGGAATGGCTACACCTTC.

The rearrangement uses TRBV9 and TRBJ1-5; 8 bases match TRBD1. CDR3 length equals 15 residues. Germline CDR1 SGDLS, CDR2 YYNGEE. J lost 3 bases, V lost 3 bases, and 5 bases had no gene match. The CDR3 protein is CASSATGATNQPQHF. The DNA of the CDR3 is TGTGCCAGCAGCGCGACAGGGGCCACCAATCAGCCCCAGCATTTT.

The chain employs TRBV27 and TRBJ1-5; D remains ambiguous. The germline CDR1 and CDR2 sequences are MNHEY and SMNVEV (reference sequence). Between the trimmed V and J ends, which lost 0 bases and 6 bases, there was a span of 9 bases. The CDR3 is 14 residues long. DNA of the CDR3: TGTGCCAGCAGTTTATCGGCGACTGGTCAGCCCCAGCATTTT. Encoded protein: CASSLSATGQPQHF.

Remarks on this clone: Other DNA sequences in this sample translate to the same CDR3. V is TRBV9 and J is TRBJ1-1; unclear D gene. Between the trimmed V and J ends, which lost 4 bases and 2 bases, there was a span of 9 bases. CDR3 length: 13 residues. Germline loops: CDR1 SGDLS, CDR2 YYNGEE. The CDR3 reads CASSPRVNTEAFF. DNA for the CDR3: TGTGCCAGCAGCCCCCGGGTAAACACTGAAGCTTTCTTT.

The chain is built from TRBV19 and TRBJ1-5; TRBD1 aligns across 11 bases. Germline CDR1 and CDR2: LNHDA and SQIVND (reference sequence). With V trimmed by 4 bases and J by 6 bases, 5 bases remained unmatched. This CDR3 contains 15 residues. This CDR3 reads CASSKGQGETQPQHF. CDR3 DNA: TGTGCCAGTAGTAAGGGACAGGGGGAGACTCAGCCCCAGCATTTT.

V gene TRBV19 combines with J gene TRBJ1-5; the match to TRBD1 covers 8 bases. The length of the CDR3 is 16 residues. Trimming removed 4 bases from V and 4 bases from J; junction bases left unmatched: 9. CDR1 and CDR2 from the germline V gene are LNHDA and SQIVND (reference sequence). The CDR3 here is CASSTKGQGGNQPQHF. CDR3 in DNA: TGTGCCAGTAGTACAAAAGGACAGGGCGGAAATCAGCCCCAGCATTTT.

J is TRBJ2-7 and V is TRBV28, with 7 bases matching TRBD1. Trimming removed 5 bases from V and 2 bases from J; junction bases left unmatched: 3. This CDR3 spans 13 amino acids. Germline CDR1 and CDR2: MDHEN and SYDVKM. CDR3 loop: CASSQGQAYEQYF. In DNA form, the CDR3 reads TGTGCCAGCAGTCAAGGACAGGCCTACGAGCAGTACTTC.

V is TRBV7-9 and J is TRBJ2-5, with TRBD1 matching 10 bases. V was pared by 4 bases and J by 12 bases, with 11 bases of the junction left unmatched. CDR3 length: 14 residues. Germline CDR1 is SEHNR and CDR2 is FQNEAQ (reference sequence). CDR3 region: CASSSQGQGPPKYF. Written as DNA, the CDR3 is TGTGCCAGCAGCTCACAGGGACAGGGGCCACCCAAGTACTTC.

This sequence joins TRBV4-1 and TRBJ1-4; D ambiguous. The CDR3 totals 13 residues. Germline loops: CDR1 MGHRA, CDR2 YSYEKL. V was clipped by 7 bases and J by 6 bases, with 12 bases between them. This chain's CDR3 is CASTSGFHEKLFF. The CDR3 DNA sequence: TGCGCCAGCACTTCCGGGTTTCATGAAAAACTGTTTTTT.

The chain is built from TRBV5-1 and TRBJ1-5, with D perhaps matching TRBD1 (5 bases). From germline, CDR1 is SGHRS and CDR2 YFSETQ. The V and J ends lost 4 bases and 0 bases respectively, with 11 bases between them. The CDR3 spans 15 residues. CDR3 in amino acids: CASSPGLYSNQPQHF. As DNA, the CDR3 is TGCGCCAGCAGCCCGGGACTTTATAGCAATCAGCCCCAGCATTTT.